The 27 T cell receptor beta chains below were found in one sample sequenced in a study of blood T cell repertoires in COVID-19. Produced via immunoSEQ multiplex PCR; TCRdb's table is partial and in-frame only. Of around 620,000 clones listed, 80% to 90% were seen once; the top ten hold roughly 0.26%. Sequencing was done on a sample of peripheral blood. The receptors derive from a woman aged 18-29 years with acute or convalescent COVID-19.

The gene calls are TRBV7-6 and TRBJ2-7; TRBD1 might be the D (5 bases). The ends were cut back, 2 bases at V and 5 bases at J, with 16 bases in the middle. The V gene's germline CDR1 is SGHVS and CDR2 FNYEAQ. This CDR3 has 15 amino acids. The CDR3 loop is CASSLRYGRANEQYF. The CDR3 DNA follows: TGTGCCAGCAGCTTACGATACGGCAGGGCAAACGAGCAGTACTTC.

The CDR3 sequence is CASPPGQTMGGTEAFF. As DNA, the CDR3 is TGTGCCAGTCCTCCGGGACAGACAATGGGGGGCACTGAAGCTTTCTTT. The rearrangement links TRBV19 to TRBJ1-1; 7 nucleotides agree with TRBD1. There are 16 residues in the CDR3. After removal of 8 bases from V and 4 bases from J, the junction contained 16 bases not matched to a gene. Germline V lookup: CDR1 LNHDA, CDR2 SQIVND (reference sequence).

V usage is TRBV6-4 and J usage is TRBJ1-5; weak D call: TRBD1 (5 bases). Germline values: CDR1 MRHNA, CDR2 SNTAGT. The CDR3 covers 13 residues. V was trimmed by 8 bases and J by 4 bases, leaving 12 bases between them. The CDR3 nucleotides are TGTGCCAGCGCAGAGGGGACTAATCAGCCCCAGCATTTT. It yields the protein CASAEGTNQPQHF.

The rearrangement uses TRBV5-5 and TRBJ1-6, with a possible D match to TRBD1 (6 bases). The V gene lost 4 bases and the J gene lost 10 bases, with 18 bases spanning the gap. This CDR3 is built from 15 residues. The V gene's germline CDR1 is SGHKS and CDR2 YYEKEE (reference sequence). CDR3 sequence: CASSAQGMWGSPLHF. The DNA of the CDR3 is TGTGCCAGCAGCGCCCAGGGGATGTGGGGGTCACCCCTCCACTTT.

This CDR3 reads CASSGPQGFEQYF. DNA of the CDR3: TGTGCCAGCAGCGGACCGCAGGGCTTCGAGCAGTACTTC. This chain joins TRBV11-2 and TRBJ2-7; TRBD1 might be the D (5 bases). V lost 5 bases and J 6 bases, leaving 14 bases between the germline ends. Germline loops: CDR1 SGHAT, CDR2 FQNNGV. There are 13 residues in the CDR3.

The gene calls are TRBV14 and TRBJ1-2; perhaps TRBD1 as D (6 bases). Trimming removed 3 bases at V and 5 bases at J, with 13 bases between. The CDR3 length is 14 residues. From germline, CDR1 is SGHDN and CDR2 FVKESK. The CDR3 DNA is TGTGCCAGCAGCCATCCAGGGGTAGGGTATGGCTACACCTTC. Its protein is CASSHPGVGYGYTF. Based on the CDR3 plus reference TRBV14 and TRBJ1-2, the full variable domain is EAGVTQFPSHSVIEKGQTVTLRCDPISGHDNLYWYRRVMGKEIKFLLHFVKESKQDESGMPNNRFLAERTGGTYSTLKVQPAELEDSGVYFCASSHPGVGYGYTFGSGTRLTVV.

The gene calls are TRBV5-1 and TRBJ2-7; D perhaps matches TRBD1 (6 bases). CDR1 SGHRS and CDR2 YFSETQ come from the germline V gene. Trimming shortened V by 4 bases and J by 5 bases, and 10 bases separated the two germline ends. The CDR3 contains 12 residues. CDR3 in amino acids: CASSVGGNEQYF. CDR3 DNA sequence: TGCGCCAGCAGCGTAGGGGGAAACGAGCAGTACTTC.

The V call is TRBV28, the J call TRBJ1-5; no definite D call. V was shortened by 3 bases and J by 2 bases, with 8 bases between the two germline ends. The germline gives CDR1 MDHEN, CDR2 SYDVKM. This CDR3 has 14 residues. The CDR3 sequence is CASSFGRGNQPQHF. The CDR3 DNA sequence: TGTGCCAGCAGTTTCGGTCGAGGCAATCAGCCCCAGCATTTT.

The rearrangement joins TRBV25-1 to TRBJ2-2; no clear D gene. Per the germline V gene, CDR1 is MGHDK and CDR2 is SYGVNS. Between the trimmed V and J ends, which lost 1 base and 1 base, there was a span of 4 bases. This CDR3 contains 14 residues. The CDR3 region is CASSEFRNTGELFF. For the CDR3, the DNA is TGTGCCAGCAGTGAATTCCGGAACACCGGGGAGCTGTTTTTT.

The chain links TRBV10-3 to TRBJ1-1; 8 bases align to TRBD1. Germline CDR1 and CDR2: ENHRY and SYGVKD. V trimming: 0 bases; J trimming: 10 bases; junction bases outside the gene matches: 7. CDR3 length: 14 amino acids. The CDR3 loop is CAISESDRVGGAFF. The CDR3 bases are TGTGCCATCAGTGAGTCGGACAGGGTTGGAGGAGCTTTCTTT.

The gene calls are TRBV10-3 and TRBJ1-1; no clear D gene. Looked up from germline, CDR1 is ENHRY and CDR2 is SYGVKD. The length of the CDR3 is 16 residues. V lost 7 bases and J lost 0, with 18 bases in between. The DNA of the CDR3 is TGTGCCATCACCCCTACCTCGGCGGGTCTGAACACTGAAGCTTTCTTT. Amino acid sequence: CAITPTSAGLNTEAFF.

The V call is TRBV11-2, the J call TRBJ1-4, with no clear D. With 5 bases removed from V and 7 bases from J, the gap between germline ends came to 17 bases. Germline CDR1 is SGHAT and CDR2 is FQNNGV. The CDR3 extends over 15 amino acids. CDR3 coding DNA: TGTGCCAGCAGCCTCCGAGCAAGTCCCACTGAAAAACTGTTTTTT. Protein product: CASSLRASPTEKLFF.

CDR3 DNA sequence: TGTGCTAGTGGTTTGGTACTTGTGACAGGGGGGTGGGACAATGAGCAGTTCTTC. This sequence encodes CASGLVLVTGGWDNEQFF. V is TRBV12-5 and J is TRBJ2-1, with 9 bases fitting TRBD1. In germline, CDR1 is LGHNT, CDR2 FRNRAP. This CDR3 has 18 residues. Germline trimming cut 0 bases from V and 5 bases from J; bases unmatched to any gene: 11.

The chain links TRBV3-1 (or the pseudogene TRBV3-2) to TRBJ1-3; D not resolved. With 4 bases removed from V and 6 bases from J, the gap between germline ends came to 22 bases. The V gene's germline CDR1 is LGHDT and CDR2 YNNKEL (reference sequence). The CDR3 extends over 17 amino acids. The CDR3 bases are TGTGCCAGCAGCCTTCCAAGCCAGAGTCGGGGTACAAACACCATATATTTT. This sequence encodes CASSLPSQSRGTNTIYF.

The genes are TRBV6-5 and TRBJ2-1, with TRBD2 matching over 8 bases. Germline values: CDR1 MNHEY, CDR2 SVGAGI. J lost 3 bases, V lost 5 bases, and 6 bases had no gene match. CDR3 size: 15 residues. CDR3 DNA sequence: TGTGCCAGCAGTCTTAGCGGGGCCTACTACAATGAGCAGTTCTTC. Amino acids: CASSLSGAYYNEQFF.

The rearrangement uses TRBV21-1 and TRBJ2-1; TRBD2 reflects the table's D call only, with no check against the DNA. TRBV21-1 is a documented pseudogene. The CDR3 contains 17 residues. CDR3 coding DNA: TGTGCCAGCAGCGCCCGAAAAATCGACCCGGGGGGCAATGAGCAGTTCTTC. Translated: CASSARKIDPGGNEQFF.

The chain couples TRBV7-9 to TRBJ2-7; D uncertain. Germline V gene lookup returns CDR1 SEHNR and CDR2 FQNEAQ (reference sequence). This CDR3 comprises 12 residues. Deletions cut 4 bases from V and 9 bases from J, with 13 bases between. The CDR3: CASSSSPNGQYF. CDR3 DNA sequence: TGTGCCAGCAGCTCCTCTCCTAATGGGCAGTACTTC.

The chain has TRBV7-8 and TRBJ1-5, with 7 bases aligning to TRBD1. CDR1 is SGHVS and CDR2 is FQNEAQ in the germline V gene. CDR3 size: 13 residues. V shed 5 bases, J shed 4 bases, and the junction held 2 bases outside the gene matches. In DNA, the CDR3 is TGTGCCAGCAGCCAGACAGGGAATCAGCCCCAGCATTTT. Its translation is CASSQTGNQPQHF. Based on the CDR3 plus reference TRBV7-8 and TRBJ1-5, the full variable domain is GAGVSQSPRYKVAKRGQDVALRCDPISGHVSLFWYQQALGQGPEFLTYFQNEAQLDKSGLPSDRFFAERPEGSVSTLKIQRTQQEDSAVYLCASSQTGNQPQHFGDGTRLSIL.

This clone has just one count. This chain links TRBV24-1 with TRBJ1-2; D is unresolved. Trimming stripped 3 bases from V and 5 bases from J, with 9 bases between. Germline V lookup: CDR1 KGHDR, CDR2 SFDVKD. The CDR3 consists of 13 residues. In DNA form, the CDR3 reads TGTGCCACCAGTGATCTCGGAGATTATGGCTACACCTTC. Residues: CATSDLGDYGYTF.

V usage is TRBV2 and J usage is TRBJ1-2; maybe TRBD1 (5 bases). The germline gives CDR1 SNHLY, CDR2 FYNNEI. CDR3 length equals 11 residues. The germline V and J ends were trimmed by 6 bases and 5 bases, with 7 bases remaining between them. DNA for the CDR3: TGTGCCAGCAGGGGGGGATATGGCTACACCTTC. Its protein product is CASRGGYGYTF. The full variable domain, its missing parts supplied by reference TRBV2 and TRBJ1-2, is EPEVTQTPSHQVTQMGQEVILRCVPISNHLYFYWYRQILGQKVEFLVSFYNNEISEKSEIFDDQFSVERPDGSNFTLKIRSTKLEDSAMYFCASRGGYGYTFGSGTRLTVV.

The table lists this clone with a few counts. In the same sample, other DNA sequences code for this CDR3. The CDR3 region has the DNA TGTGCCAGCAGTTTCAGGGGAACGAACACTGAAGCTTTCTTT. Its translation is CASSFRGTNTEAFF. The chain recombines TRBV27 with TRBJ1-1; a possible D gene is TRBD1 (6 bases). CDR3 size: 14 residues. In germline, CDR1 is MNHEY, CDR2 SMNVEV (reference sequence). V dropped 3 bases and J dropped 1 base, with 9 bases sitting between them.

This clone was found a few times. The V and J genes are TRBV19 and TRBJ1-4; D gene ambiguous. Germline CDR1 is LNHDA and CDR2 is SQIVND (reference sequence). The ends were cut back, 3 bases at V and 7 bases at J, with 15 bases in the middle. This CDR3 comprises 15 residues. The CDR3, as DNA: TGTGCCAGTAGTATCGGAAACAGCTTGTTTGAAAAACTGTTTTTT. Its protein product is CASSIGNSLFEKLFF.

Details on this clone: Other DNA sequences in the same sample also yield this CDR3. J is TRBJ1-1 and V is TRBV6-5; no reliable D call. Trimming took 2 bases from V and 8 from J, leaving 9 bases between them. Germline assignment: CDR1 MNHEY and CDR2 SVGAGI. The CDR3 covers 12 residues. Here the CDR3 DNA reads TGTGCCAGCAGTTACCCCACCGGGGAAGCTTTCTTT. It specifies CASSYPTGEAFF.

The chain is built from TRBV5-1 and TRBJ2-1; 9 bases fit TRBD2. V gave up 0 bases and J gave up 8 bases; unmatched junction bases: 9. Per germline, CDR1 SGHRS and CDR2 YFSETQ. This CDR3 comprises 16 residues. CDR3 bases: TGCGCCAGCAGCTTGGTCGGCGGGGGGGCCCGTTATGAGCAGTTCTTC. Its protein product is CASSLVGGGARYEQFF.

The genes are TRBV30 and TRBJ1-1; possibly TRBD1 for D (5 bases). Trimming took off 3 bases at V and 5 bases at J, with 10 bases between the two ends. The CDR3 spans 12 residues. CDR1 GTSNPN and CDR2 SVGIG come from the germline V gene (reference sequence). The CDR3 loop is CAWRGGVTEAFF. CDR3 nucleotide sequence: TGTGCCTGGAGGGGGGGAGTGACTGAAGCTTTCTTT.

This chain uses TRBV5-1 with TRBJ1-2; 7 bases are a match to TRBD1. This CDR3 spans 13 amino acids. Germline-derived CDR1 and CDR2 are SGHRS and YFSETQ. After removal of 0 bases from V and 8 bases from J, the junction contained 4 bases not matched to a gene. DNA for the CDR3: TGCGCCAGCAGCTTGGAACAGGGGCTAGGCTACACCTTC. This sequence encodes CASSLEQGLGYTF.

The chain couples TRBV27 to TRBJ1-2; TRBD1 is a possible D gene (6 bases). Trimming took 9 bases from V and 1 from J, leaving 15 bases between them. This CDR3 spans 14 amino acids. CDR1 and CDR2 from the germline V gene are MNHEY and SMNVEV (reference sequence). The CDR3 DNA sequence: TGTGCCAGACAACGACAGGTATTTAACTATGGCTACACCTTC. This encodes CARQRQVFNYGYTF.